This T cell receptor beta chain was sequenced for a study of vaccination and CD4 T cells after COVID-19. Overall study: The peptides that stimulated the cells were overlapping spike peptides from SARS-CoV-2, HCoV-NL63, HCoV-OC43 and HCoV-229E.

Only a few counts were recorded for this clonotype. Its antigen is still unknown. Scientists ran DNA taken from cultured CD4+ T cells through the Oncomine TCR Beta short-read assay for sequencing. From cultured CD4+ T cells, genomic DNA was extracted. TCRdb analysed the PCR reads with MiXCR anew, one entry per CDR3 protein. The sample includes 6,500 or so distinct CDR3 sequences, roughly three fifths seen only once; the top ten take around 25%. There are 13 residues in the CDR3. CDR1 is SEHNR and CDR2 is FQNEAQ in the germline V gene (reference sequence). Trimming removed 1 base from V and 7 bases from J; junction bases left unmatched: 1. Treatment in this sample: roughly nine-day PBMC culture with coronavirus spike peptide pools or control peptides (ViraFEST assay). An unexposed donor provided the CD4+ T cells, which were collected before the COVID-19 pandemic (2011-2018). ViraFEST stimulated the growth of antigen-specific T cells using peptide pools and subsequently profiled their TCRs by sequencing.

This chain joins TRBV7-9 and TRBJ1-2; TRBD1 matches 9 bases. The sample taken for sequencing was CD4+ T cells from blood, cultured in vitro. This sequence originates from a human donor in good health. CDR3: CASSLGTGVGYTF. The CDR3 bases are TGTGCCAGCAGCTTAGGGACAGGGGTTGGCTACACCTTC.